The 30 T cell receptor beta chains in this list originate from one sample, sequenced in a study of blood T cell repertoires in COVID-19. TCRdb keeps only in-frame clones here, not all; method: immunoSEQ multiplex PCR. Of some 230,000 clones detected, roughly 85% appear once; the ten largest clones hold approximately 2%. Sequenced input: peripheral blood. These receptors were obtained from a man aged 30-40 years who had recovered from COVID-19.

The chain uses TRBV5-1 and TRBJ2-3, with 10 bases that match TRBD1. This CDR3 has 15 amino acids. Germline trimming cut 0 bases from V and 5 bases from J; bases unmatched to any gene: 3. Germline-derived CDR1 and CDR2 are SGHRS and YFSETQ. The CDR3 nucleotides are TGCGCCAGCAGCTTGGAGGGACAGGGGATAGATACGCAGTATTTT. Protein: CASSLEGQGIDTQYF.

The chain is built from TRBV5-4 and TRBJ2-1; no clear D. There are 14 residues in the CDR3. V shed 1 base and J shed 4 bases, with 9 bases lying between them. Germline CDR1 and CDR2: SGHNT and YYREEE (reference sequence). In DNA form, the CDR3 reads TGTGCCAGCAGCTTGTTACAGTTGTACAATGAGCAGTTCTTC. Translated, it gives CASSLLQLYNEQFF.

The rearrangement links TRBV19 to TRBJ2-5; TRBD1 agrees at 7 bases. Germline V CDR1 and CDR2: LNHDA, SQIVND (reference sequence). The junction had 6 bases not matched to a gene; V was cut back by 3 bases and J by 2 bases. The CDR3 runs 15 residues. CDR3 sequence: CASSIQWGQQETQYF. Here the CDR3 DNA reads TGTGCCAGTAGTATTCAGTGGGGACAGCAAGAGACCCAGTACTTC.

V is TRBV27 and J is TRBJ1-1; tentatively, D is TRBD1 (5 bases). CDR3 size: 15 residues. Germline assignment: CDR1 MNHEY and CDR2 SMNVEV (reference sequence). The ends were cut back, 2 bases at V and 5 bases at J, with 15 bases in the middle. The CDR3 region has the DNA TGTGCCAGCAGTTTAGGGGCCGCATTATGGACTGAAGCTTTCTTT. As protein: CASSLGAALWTEAFF.

The chain is built from TRBV23-1 and TRBJ2-7; no firm D call. TRBV23-1 counts as an open reading frame of uncertain function. CDR3 size: 10 residues. V was cut by 10 bases and J by 3 bases, with 7 bases left in between. Written as DNA, the CDR3 is TGCGCCATCCCGGGCTACGAGCAGTACTTC. This gives the protein CAIPGYEQYF.

V usage is TRBV27 and J usage is TRBJ2-3; maybe TRBD1 (5 bases). CDR3 size: 18 residues. Germline V gene lookup returns CDR1 MNHEY and CDR2 SMNVEV (reference sequence). V was pared by 7 bases and J by 0 bases, with 23 bases between. This chain's CDR3 is CASTLVGWGPRSTDTQYF. The CDR3 nucleotides are TGTGCCAGCACCTTGGTCGGGTGGGGCCCACGTAGCACAGATACGCAGTATTTT.

The V gene is TRBV6-2 or TRBV6-3, the J gene TRBJ1-3; a weak D match, TRBD1 (6 bases). The V end lost 7 bases, the J end lost 0 bases, and 19 bases lay between the germline ends. The CDR3 runs to 17 residues. Looked up from germline, CDR1 is MNHEY and CDR2 is SVGEGT. Written as DNA, the CDR3 is TGTGCCAGCATCCCACGGGGGGCCATAAGCTCTGGAAACACCATATATTTT. It yields the protein CASIPRGAISSGNTIYF.

The chain recombines TRBV5-6 with TRBJ2-3; no clear D gene. Germline loops: CDR1 SGHDT, CDR2 YYEEEE. The CDR3 sequence is 17 residues long. The ends were cut back, 0 bases at V and 2 bases at J, with 16 bases in the middle. The CDR3 DNA is TGTGCCAGCAGCTTGGATATAGCCCCTTTCCTCACAGATACGCAGTATTTT. Amino acids: CASSLDIAPFLTDTQYF.

The chain combines TRBV7-8 with TRBJ2-1, with TRBD2 as a possible D gene (5 bases). Germline V lookup: CDR1 SGHVS, CDR2 FQNEAQ. The V and J ends lost 0 bases and 8 bases respectively, with 14 bases between them. This CDR3 has 15 residues. The chain's CDR3 is CASSLAVGPSYEQFF. The DNA of the CDR3 is TGTGCCAGCAGCTTAGCGGTAGGGCCTAGCTATGAGCAGTTCTTC.

The gene calls are TRBV12-5 and TRBJ2-5; D gene uncertain. Per germline, CDR1 LGHNT and CDR2 FRNRAP. This CDR3 is built from 14 residues. The ends were cut back, 5 bases at V and 9 bases at J, with 19 bases in the middle. For the CDR3, the DNA is TGTGCTAGTGGTGTCGATATAGCTACGCTAGCCCAGTACTTC. Amino acid sequence: CASGVDIATLAQYF.

This chain joins TRBV5-8 and TRBJ1-2; 9 bases are shared with TRBD1. The CDR3 length is 15 residues. V dropped 4 bases and J dropped 8; count of bases not matched to a gene: 12. The germline V gene has CDR1 SGHTS and CDR2 YDEGEE. The CDR3 here is CASSLRDRAIGGYTF. DNA of the CDR3: TGTGCCAGCAGCCTCCGGGACAGGGCCATAGGGGGCTACACCTTC.

The chain combines TRBV5-1 with TRBJ1-3; 7 positions agree with TRBD1. Trimming cost V 5 bases and J 2 bases; bases outside gene matches: 7. The CDR3 spans 15 residues. Germline CDR1 SGHRS, CDR2 YFSETQ. The chain's CDR3 is CASRTEGAAGNTIYF. The CDR3 DNA sequence: TGCGCCAGCAGAACTGAGGGGGCAGCTGGAAACACCATATATTTT.

V gene TRBV6-2 or TRBV6-3 combines with J gene TRBJ1-5; 7 nucleotides match TRBD1. Trimming took 4 bases from V and 9 from J; bases not matched to a gene: 9. The CDR3 consists of 14 residues. Per germline, CDR1 MNHEY and CDR2 SVGEGT. CDR3 in amino acids: CASSSRQGRLPQHF. In DNA form, the CDR3 reads TGTGCCAGCAGTTCACGACAGGGTCGATTGCCCCAGCATTTT.

The V gene is TRBV30, the J gene TRBJ2-3; possible D gene TRBD2, 7 bases. Germline lookup yields CDR1 GTSNPN and CDR2 SVGIG (reference sequence). The CDR3 loop spans 15 amino acids. The V end lost 4 bases, the J end lost 0 bases, and 14 bases lay between the germline ends. The CDR3 loop reads CAWNRGGSSTDTQYF. The CDR3 bases are TGTGCCTGGAATAGGGGGGGCTCTAGCACAGATACGCAGTATTTT. The variable domain in full, with the rest retrieved from reference TRBV30 and TRBJ2-3, is SQTIHQWPATLVQPVGSPLSLECTVEGTSNPNLYWYRQAAGRGLQLLFYSVGIGQISSEVPQNLSASRPQDRQFILSSKKLLLSDSGFYLCAWNRGGSSTDTQYFGPGTRLTVL.

This clone has a single count. This chain links TRBV7-9 with TRBJ2-7; D possibly corresponds to TRBD2 (5 bases). Between the trimmed V and J ends, which lost 3 bases and 9 bases, there was a span of 15 bases. The CDR3 runs to 13 residues. Germline V gene lookup returns CDR1 SEHNR and CDR2 FQNEAQ (reference sequence). The CDR3: CASSLPSSRAQYF. The DNA of the CDR3 is TGTGCCAGCAGCTTGCCTAGCTCTCGAGCGCAGTACTTC.

The rearrangement links TRBV21-1 to TRBJ2-5; whether TRBD1, the table's D call, matches the DNA was not checked. TRBV21-1 is given as a pseudogene. The CDR3 covers 14 residues. The CDR3: CASSKEAGRETQYF. The CDR3 nucleotides are TGTGCCAGCAGCAAAGAGGCAGGCCGGGAGACCCAGTACTTC.

This rearrangement joins TRBV24-1 to TRBJ1-2, with 10 bases lining up with TRBD1. CDR1 is KGHDR and CDR2 is SFDVKD in the germline V gene. J lost 7 bases, V lost 3 bases, and 4 bases had no gene match. The CDR3 totals 14 residues. The CDR3 spells CATSDGQGVGGYTF. The CDR3 DNA sequence: TGTGCCACCAGTGATGGACAGGGGGTGGGTGGCTACACCTTC.

The rearrangement uses TRBV6-5 and TRBJ2-2, with 7 bases identical to TRBD1. V shed 5 bases, J shed 2 bases, and the junction held 2 bases outside the gene matches. Germline CDR1 is MNHEY and CDR2 is SVGAGI. This CDR3 is 14 amino acids long. CDR3 sequence reads: CASSRDRNTGELFF. CDR3 coding DNA: TGTGCCAGCAGTCGGGACAGAAACACCGGGGAGCTGTTTTTT.

The J gene is TRBJ2-2, the V gene TRBV3-1 (or the pseudogene TRBV3-2); the match to TRBD2 covers 11 bases. Germline CDR1 reads LGHDT; CDR2 reads YNNKEL (reference sequence). This CDR3 contains 16 residues. Germline trimming cut 5 bases from V and 0 bases from J; bases unmatched to any gene: 2. The CDR3 sequence is CASSLLAGANTGELFF. As DNA, the CDR3 is TGTGCCAGCAGCTTACTAGCGGGGGCGAACACCGGGGAGCTGTTTTTT.

This chain joins TRBV10-1 and TRBJ1-2, with D hard to call. In germline, CDR1 is WNHNN, CDR2 SYGVQD (reference sequence). This CDR3 spans 14 amino acids. The V end lost 1 base, the J end lost 5 bases, and 11 bases lay between the germline ends. The CDR3 region is CASSELRVWYGYTF. CDR3 bases: TGCGCCAGCAGTGAGTTACGGGTGTGGTATGGCTACACCTTC.

The V and J genes are TRBV5-5 and TRBJ2-1; perhaps TRBD2 as D (6 bases). The length of the CDR3 is 17 residues. The germline CDR1 and CDR2 sequences are SGHKS and YYEKEE (reference sequence). V lost 2 bases to trimming and J lost 1 base, with 16 bases between them. CDR3 loop: CASSLRGSLPSYNEQFF. CDR3 DNA sequence: TGTGCCAGCAGCTTACGGGGGTCCCTCCCATCCTACAATGAGCAGTTCTTC.

The gene calls are TRBV4-1 and TRBJ2-7, with D maybe TRBD2 (6 bases). From germline, CDR1 is MGHRA and CDR2 YSYEKL. V was trimmed by 4 bases and J by 0 bases, leaving 16 bases between them. This CDR3 spans 16 amino acids. The DNA of the CDR3 is TGCGCCAGCAGCCCAGGTGCGGGGAGGAGCTCCTACGAGCAGTACTTC. Translated, it gives CASSPGAGRSSYEQYF.

This clone has a handful of counts. The rearrangement links TRBV6-2 or TRBV6-3 to TRBJ2-3, with D maybe TRBD2 (5 bases). V was pared by 0 bases and J by 0 bases, with 19 bases between. The CDR3 loop spans 19 amino acids. CDR1 and CDR2 from the germline V gene are MNHEY and SVGEGT. The CDR3 nucleotides are TGTGCCAGCAGTTACTCTTTCGCTAGCCGGGCTTCTAGCACAGATACGCAGTATTTT. This gives the protein CASSYSFASRASSTDTQYF.

V gene TRBV6-4 combines with J gene TRBJ1-1, with TRBD1 as a possible D gene (5 bases). The CDR3 has 13 amino acids. Trimming pared 2 bases from V and 5 bases from J, leaving 9 bases between. Germline V gene sequence: CDR1 MRHNA, CDR2 SNTAGT. CDR3 residues: CASSDARGTEAFF. The CDR3, as DNA: TGTGCCAGCAGTGACGCTAGGGGTACTGAAGCTTTCTTT.

The V and J genes are TRBV7-6 and TRBJ2-7; D is undetermined. The V gene lost 4 bases and the J gene lost 2 bases, with 12 bases spanning the gap. CDR3 length: 14 residues. Germline CDR1 SGHVS, CDR2 FNYEAQ. The CDR3 nucleotides are TGTGCCAGCAGCTCCCGTGGGCCGACCTACGAGCAGTACTTC. This sequence encodes CASSSRGPTYEQYF. Looking up the rest from reference TRBV7-6 and TRBJ2-7 gives the full variable domain: GAGVSQSPRYKVTKRGQDVALRCDPISGHVSLYWYRQALGQGPEFLTYFNYEAQQDKSGLPNDRFSAERPEGSISTLTIQRTEQRDSAMYRCASSSRGPTYEQYFGPGTRLTVT.

The chain's CDR3 is CASSLSAGAAPGPLHF. CDR3 bases: TGTGCCAGCAGCTTAAGTGCGGGGGCGGCCCCCGGACCCCTCCACTTT. The rearrangement joins TRBV7-6 to TRBJ1-6; weak D call: TRBD1 (6 bases). Looked up from germline, CDR1 is SGHVS and CDR2 is FNYEAQ. The CDR3 runs 16 residues. V was pared by 2 bases and J by 12 bases, with 20 bases between.

The chain employs TRBV7-6 and TRBJ1-2, with D perhaps TRBD1 (6 bases). Germline V lookup: CDR1 SGHVS, CDR2 FNYEAQ. The CDR3 extends over 15 amino acids. V was pared by 0 bases and J by 3 bases, with 11 bases between. This chain's CDR3 is CASSLALRQDYGYTF. The CDR3 region has the DNA TGTGCCAGCAGCTTAGCTCTCCGACAGGACTATGGCTACACCTTC. The complete variable domain, with remaining parts taken from reference TRBV7-6 and TRBJ1-2, reads GAGVSQSPRYKVTKRGQDVALRCDPISGHVSLYWYRQALGQGPEFLTYFNYEAQQDKSGLPNDRFSAERPEGSISTLTIQRTEQRDSAMYRCASSLALRQDYGYTFGSGTRLTVV.

The chain joins TRBV2 to TRBJ1-6, with no clear D. The CDR3 runs 12 residues. The V end was cut by 8 bases, the J end by 7 bases, with 9 bases between. CDR1 and CDR2 (germline): SNHLY, FYNNEI. The CDR3 protein is CASCFSNSPLHF. CDR3 bases: TGTGCCAGCTGTTTTAGCAATTCACCCCTCCACTTT.

The chain couples TRBV18 to TRBJ2-2; weak D call: TRBD1 (6 bases). V was pared by 6 bases and J by 7 bases, with 24 bases between. The CDR3 runs to 17 residues. CDR1 and CDR2 (germline): KGHSH, LQKENI. CDR3 sequence reads: CASSRPGQSSRHGELFF. CDR3 bases: TGTGCCAGCTCGCGCCCCGGACAGTCGTCACGGCACGGGGAGCTGTTTTTT.

V gene TRBV6-5 combines with J gene TRBJ2-1, with 7 nucleotides matching TRBD1. The V and J ends lost 4 bases and 7 bases, in that order; junction bases with no gene match: 13. CDR3 length: 16 residues. CDR1 and CDR2 (germline): MNHEY, SVGAGI. The CDR3 region has the DNA TGTGCCAGCAGTTCACGACAGGGTGCTACAGGGAATGAGCAGTTCTTC. Translated, it gives CASSSRQGATGNEQFF.